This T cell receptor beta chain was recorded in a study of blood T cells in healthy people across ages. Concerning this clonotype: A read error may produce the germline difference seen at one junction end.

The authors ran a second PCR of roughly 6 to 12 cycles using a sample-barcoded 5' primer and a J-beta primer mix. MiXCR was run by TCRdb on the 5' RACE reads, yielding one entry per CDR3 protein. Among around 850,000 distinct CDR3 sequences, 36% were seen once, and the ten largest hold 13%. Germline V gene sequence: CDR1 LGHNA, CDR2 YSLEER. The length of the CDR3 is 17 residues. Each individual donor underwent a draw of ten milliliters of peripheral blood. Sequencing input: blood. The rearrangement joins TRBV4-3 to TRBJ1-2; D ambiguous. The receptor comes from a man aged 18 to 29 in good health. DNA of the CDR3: TGCGCCAGCACCAGAACCTCAGGCAGAACACCGCCGGGTGGCCACACCTTC. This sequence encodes CASTRTSGRTPPGGHTF.